This T cell receptor (beta chain) was identified during a study of cytomegalovirus exposure and HLA in healthy donors. Whole-study results and caveats: Whilst most TCR sequences proved rare, a subset of public TCRs occurred across many donors. A later analysis by the authors found several of the most significant clusters apparently linked to common viral pathogens.

PCR primers comprised 60 Vbeta and 13 Jbeta primers. Only in-frame clones appear in the TCRdb table, and some are missing; sequencing was by immunoSEQ multiplex PCR. The sample carries 130,000 to 150,000 clones, roughly 78% recorded once. A word on this clone: The antigen remains unidentified. The sample holds other DNA sequences that translate to the same CDR3.

Germline V lookup: CDR1 SGHNT, CDR2 YYREEE (reference sequence). The CDR3 totals 13 residues. Between the trimmed V and J ends, which lost 0 bases and 2 bases, there was a span of 5 bases. Sequencing was carried out using PBMCs. This sequence originates from a female donor in good health and CMV-seronegative. J is TRBJ1-2 and V is TRBV5-4, with D maybe TRBD1 (5 bases). The CDR3 coding sequence is TGTGCCAGCAGCTTGGCAGGGAACTATGGCTACACCTTC. Translating gives CASSLAGNYGYTF.